This T cell receptor (beta chain) emerged from a study of blood T cells in healthy people across ages. Isolated PBMCs totaled at least 6 million in each sample. A second about 6 to 12 cycle PCR used barcoded and J-beta primers. A single record per CDR3 protein comes from TCRdb applying MiXCR to the 5' RACE reads. The sample shows 1.4 million to 1.5 million distinct CDR3 sequences, roughly 40% of them seen only once. The CDR3 length is 16 residues. Germline CDR1 MNHNS, CDR2 SASEGT. Trimming shortened V by 1 base and J by 1 base, and 12 bases separated the two germline ends. The clonotype comes from a young woman in good health. Sample: blood. The chain is built from TRBV6-1 and TRBJ2-3, with D possibly matching TRBD2 (6 bases). The CDR3 region is CASSEGRGIGTDTQYF. CDR3 coding DNA: TGTGCCAGCAGTGAAGGTCGGGGGATAGGCACAGATACGCAGTATTTT.